This is a list of T cell receptor beta chains from one sample in a study of T-cell memory formation after mild COVID-19. Each CDR3 protein gets one entry after TCRdb re-called the 5' RACE reads with MiXCR. This table holds roughly 150,000 distinct CDR3 sequences, around 15% found once. The sequencing sample was made of PBMCs or a T cell subset sorted from them (not recorded which). These receptors were obtained from an adult woman who had mild COVID-19 (a few samples of this study predate the infection). Cell type and time point are not known. Each CDR3 is given without its conserved first and last residue. Fields, in order: V gene, CDR3 protein.

V gene: TRBV12-3/TRBV12-4; CDR3 protein: ASSLLGEAF
V gene: TRBV5-1; CDR3 protein: ASSLPQIPTLEQF
V gene: TRBV7-9; CDR3 protein: ASSSDSIEQY
V gene: TRBV4-1; CDR3 protein: ASSQDPPSSFYEQY
V gene: TRBV19; CDR3 protein: ASSIHGLEPQH
V gene: TRBV12-3/TRBV12-4; CDR3 protein: ASSPSRVEQF
V gene: TRBV24-1; CDR3 protein: ATSEGQGYHEQY
V gene: TRBV6-2/TRBV6-3; CDR3 protein: ASGTGIYEQY
V gene: TRBV2; CDR3 protein: ASSDPRDTQY
V gene: TRBV7-9; CDR3 protein: ASSLPSSNQPQH
V gene: TRBV7-9; CDR3 protein: ASTLVGGFGEQY
V gene: TRBV27; CDR3 protein: ASSLNSRGLYGYT
V gene: TRBV20-1; CDR3 protein: SASTRLAGNYEQY
V gene: TRBV12-3/TRBV12-4; CDR3 protein: ASSLRDRANEQY
V gene: TRBV24-1; CDR3 protein: ATSDPPRDIQETQY
V gene: TRBV7-6; CDR3 protein: ASSSGLYGGRETQY
V gene: TRBV30; CDR3 protein: AWISGRAREQY
V gene: TRBV4-3; CDR3 protein: ASSQEPLAGVADTQY
V gene: TRBV27; CDR3 protein: ASRLSGRVDEQY
V gene: TRBV6-2/TRBV6-3; CDR3 protein: ASSPNRDSDYEQY
V gene: TRBV7-6; CDR3 protein: ASSHKLMTLNTEAF
V gene: TRBV3-1; CDR3 protein: ASSLPAGGKETQY
V gene: TRBV6-2/TRBV6-3; CDR3 protein: ASTTGRFTYEQY